The 20 T cell receptor beta chains below come from one sample, sequenced in a study of HIV-infected patients and healthy controls. TCRdb passed the 5' RACE reads through MiXCR, listing each CDR3 protein once. The table records about 67,000 distinct CDR3 sequences, roughly 16% of them present only once. Sequencing used CD4+ T cells from blood. The receptor source for this set is a human donor in good health.

This clonotype came up a few times. The chain recombines TRBV18 with TRBJ1-4; unclear D gene. From germline, CDR1 is KGHSH and CDR2 LQKENI. The V end lost 3 bases, the J end lost 4 bases, and 9 bases lay between the germline ends. The CDR3 is 14 residues long. CDR3 amino acids: CASSPEGNNEKLFF. The CDR3 DNA follows: TGTGCCAGCTCACCGGAAGGGAATAATGAAAAACTGTTTTTT.

In regard to this clonotype: This may come from a read error, since a much larger clone is one base off. V is TRBV20-1 and J is TRBJ2-1; no firm D call. CDR3 length: 11 residues. Germline V CDR1 and CDR2: DFQATT, SNEGSKA (reference sequence). The CDR3 DNA is TGCAGCGCTTACAAGCGCAATGGGCAGTTCTTC. This sequence encodes CSAYKRNGQFF.

This clonotype has a handful of counts. The chain carries TRBV14 and TRBJ2-1, with D possibly being TRBD2 (5 bases). The CDR3 runs to 15 residues. Between the trimmed V and J ends, which lost 0 bases and 10 bases, there was a span of 16 bases. CDR1 is SGHDN, CDR2 FVKESK, per germline. In DNA, the CDR3 is TGTGCCAGCAGCCAAGAGAGTAGCGTCGTCGACGAGCAGTTCTTC. Its translation: CASSQESSVVDEQFF.

The V call is TRBV7-9, the J call TRBJ2-3; TRBD1 is a possible D gene (5 bases). V lost 0 bases and J 0 bases, leaving 7 bases between the germline ends. The CDR3 length is 15 residues. The germline V gene has CDR1 SEHNR and CDR2 FQNEAQ (reference sequence). The CDR3 sequence: CASSLAQGSTDTQYF. For the CDR3, the DNA is TGTGCCAGCAGCTTAGCCCAGGGCAGCACAGATACGCAGTATTTT.

This chain links TRBV20-1 with TRBJ1-1; tentatively, D is TRBD1 (5 bases). The CDR3 extends over 12 amino acids. Germline V lookup: CDR1 DFQATT, CDR2 SNEGSKA (reference sequence). Trimming took off 8 bases at V and 4 bases at J, with 14 bases between the two ends. In DNA form, the CDR3 reads TGCAGTCGCAAGGGCGGGACCACTGAAGCTTTCTTT. It is translated as CSRKGGTTEAFF.

This clonotype was seen many times. The J gene is TRBJ2-1, the V gene TRBV29-1; D is undetermined. This CDR3 contains 13 residues. Trimming pared 5 bases from V and 1 base from J, leaving 9 bases between. Germline values: CDR1 SQVTM, CDR2 ANQGSEA. CDR3 sequence (DNA): TGCAGCGTTAGACCCGCTTCCTACAATGAGCAGTTCTTC. Its translation: CSVRPASYNEQFF.

The table lists this clonotype with many counts. The gene calls are TRBV12-3 or TRBV12-4 and TRBJ1-4; D is undetermined. The V end was cut by 9 bases, the J end by 8 bases, with 13 bases between. The CDR3 totals 12 residues. This CDR3 is CASRKFGEKLFF. The CDR3, as DNA: TGTGCCAGTAGAAAGTTTGGGGAAAAACTGTTTTTT.

In this sample, this clonotype turned up a few times. The chain has TRBV7-2 and TRBJ1-4, with D hard to call. Per the germline V gene, CDR1 is SGHTA and CDR2 is FQGNSA. V was shortened by 5 bases and J by 8 bases, with 18 bases between the two germline ends. This CDR3 contains 15 residues. CDR3 loop: CASSASSRVEEKLFF. CDR3 in DNA: TGTGCCAGCAGCGCCTCGTCGAGGGTGGAAGAAAAACTGTTTTTT.

The chain employs TRBV12-3 or TRBV12-4 and TRBJ2-3, with D perhaps being TRBD1 or TRBD2 (5 bases each). The V and J ends lost 7 bases and 10 bases respectively, with 12 bases between them. This CDR3 is 11 amino acids long. This CDR3 is CASTGRVAQYF. The CDR3, as DNA: TGTGCCAGCACGGGGCGGGTCGCGCAGTATTTT.

The chain carries TRBV19 and TRBJ2-3; 7 bases line up with TRBD1. The ends lost 4 bases at V and 4 bases at J; junction bases unmatched: 5. CDR1 and CDR2 (germline): LNHDA, SQIVND (reference sequence). The CDR3 extends over 14 amino acids. The CDR3: CASSKTGKADTQYF. The CDR3 nucleotides read TGTGCCAGTAGTAAGACAGGGAAGGCAGATACGCAGTATTTT.

This clonotype came up a few times. The rearrangement uses TRBV5-5 and TRBJ2-7; the match to TRBD1 covers 8 bases. Germline V lookup: CDR1 SGHKS, CDR2 YYEKEE (reference sequence). The CDR3 totals 17 residues. The V gene end was trimmed by 1 base and the J gene end by 2 bases; junction bases not matched to a gene: 11. CDR3 region: CASSLSFSAGQAYEQYF. CDR3 sequence (DNA): TGTGCCAGCAGCTTGTCTTTTTCGGCGGGACAGGCCTACGAGCAGTACTTC. Supplemented by reference TRBV5-5 and TRBJ2-7, the full variable domain reads DAGVTQSPTHLIKTRGQQVTLRCSPISGHKSVSWYQQVLGQGPQFIFQYYEKEERGRGNFPDRFSARQFPNYSSELNVNALLLGDSALYLCASSLSFSAGQAYEQYFGPGTRLTVT.

Written as DNA, the CDR3 is TGTGCCAGCAGCCGGACCTACTCTGGAAACACCATATATTTT. This sequence encodes CASSRTYSGNTIYF. The chain joins TRBV3-1 to TRBJ1-3; D gene ambiguous. Trimming cost V 4 bases and J 0 bases, with 7 bases left between them. From germline, CDR1 is LGHDT and CDR2 YNNKEL (reference sequence). The CDR3 sequence is 14 residues long.

This clonotype has just a few counts. The rearrangement links TRBV7-2 to TRBJ2-3; D not resolved. CDR3 length: 12 residues. Germline V gives CDR1 SGHTA, CDR2 FQGNSA. V was clipped by 1 base and J by 5 bases, with 4 bases between them. Here the CDR3 DNA reads TGTGCCAGCAGCTTAGACATAGATACGCAGTATTTT. As protein: CASSLDIDTQYF.

This clonotype has only a few counts. V gene TRBV5-1 combines with J gene TRBJ1-2; D uncertain. Trimming pared 4 bases from V and 5 bases from J, leaving 21 bases between. CDR1 and CDR2 (germline): SGHRS, YFSETQ. The CDR3 loop spans 16 amino acids. The CDR3 nucleotides read TGCGCCAGCAGCCACGAACTTTTGGGAGGGAGGTATGGCTACACCTTC. Translation: CASSHELLGGRYGYTF. The full variable domain, rest sourced from reference TRBV5-1 and TRBJ1-2, is KAGVTQTPRYLIKTRGQQVTLSCSPISGHRSVSWYQQTPGQGLQFLFEYFSETQRNKGNFPGRFSGRQFSNSRSEMNVSTLELGDSALYLCASSHELLGGRYGYTFGSGTRLTVV.

This clonotype was seen a few times. This rearrangement joins TRBV20-1 to TRBJ2-2; 7 bases agree with TRBD2. J gave up 1 base and V 7 bases, and 9 bases lay outside the gene matches. The CDR3 has 15 residues. Germline loops: CDR1 DFQATT, CDR2 SNEGSKA (reference sequence). CDR3 region: CSVRWGGRNTGELFF. The CDR3 DNA is TGCAGTGTTCGATGGGGGGGTAGGAACACCGGGGAGCTGTTTTTT.

The V call is TRBV12-3 or TRBV12-4, the J call TRBJ2-1; D remains unclear. The CDR3 contains 11 residues. The V and J ends lost 3 bases and 8 bases respectively, with 5 bases between them. The CDR3 DNA is TGTGCCAGCAGTTTCTCGTATGAGCAGTTCTTC. As protein: CASSFSYEQFF.

This clonotype turned up a few times. The chain carries TRBV7-9 and TRBJ2-4; 11 positions agree with TRBD2. V dropped 5 bases and J dropped 4; count of bases not matched to a gene: 16. The CDR3 length is 19 residues. Germline V CDR1 and CDR2: SEHNR, FQNEAQ (reference sequence). CDR3 loop: CASSERNVGTSGMKNIQYF. The CDR3 DNA reads TGTGCCAGCAGCGAGCGTAACGTAGGGACTAGCGGAATGAAAAACATTCAGTACTTC.

V gene TRBV19 combines with J gene TRBJ1-2; 8 positions match TRBD1. The V and J ends lost 5 bases and 3 bases, in that order; junction bases with no gene match: 11. The CDR3 spans 16 residues. Germline CDR1 is LNHDA and CDR2 is SQIVND (reference sequence). The CDR3 DNA sequence: TGTGCCAGTAGTTCCGACAGGGGAGGGCCACACTATGGCTACACCTTC. Its protein product is CASSSDRGGPHYGYTF.

The chain couples TRBV4-1 to TRBJ1-1; 9 positions agree with TRBD1. Germline V CDR1 and CDR2: MGHRA, YSYEKL. V was clipped by 3 bases and J by 3 bases; unmatched bases: 2. This CDR3 has 14 amino acids. Here the CDR3 DNA reads TGCGCCAGCAGCCAGTGGGACAGGGACACTGAAGCTTTCTTT. Translated, it gives CASSQWDRDTEAFF.

In its sample, this clonotype was seen many times. The V and J genes are TRBV6-6 and TRBJ2-7; D is perhaps TRBD1 (6 bases). V lost 5 bases and J lost 5, with 13 bases in between. Germline V gives CDR1 MNHNY, CDR2 SVGAGI (reference sequence). The CDR3 consists of 13 residues. CDR3 nucleotide sequence: TGTGCCAGCAGTACAGGGTTTTTCCACGAGCAGTACTTC. It is translated as CASSTGFFHEQYF.